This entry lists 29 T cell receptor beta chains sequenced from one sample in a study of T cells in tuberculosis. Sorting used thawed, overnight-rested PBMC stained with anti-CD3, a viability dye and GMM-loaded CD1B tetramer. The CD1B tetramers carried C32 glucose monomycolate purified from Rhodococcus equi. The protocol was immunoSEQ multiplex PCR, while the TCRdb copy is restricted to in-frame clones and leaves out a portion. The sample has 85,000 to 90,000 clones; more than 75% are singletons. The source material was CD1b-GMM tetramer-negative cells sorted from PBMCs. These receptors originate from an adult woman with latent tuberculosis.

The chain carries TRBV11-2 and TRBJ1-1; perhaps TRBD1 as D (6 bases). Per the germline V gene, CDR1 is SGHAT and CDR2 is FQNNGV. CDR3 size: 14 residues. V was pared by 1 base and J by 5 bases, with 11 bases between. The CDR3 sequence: CASSLVGGATEAFF. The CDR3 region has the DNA TGTGCCAGCAGCTTAGTGGGGGGGGCGACTGAAGCTTTCTTT. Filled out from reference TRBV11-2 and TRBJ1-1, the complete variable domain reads EAGVAQSPRYKIIEKRQSVAFWCNPISGHATLYWYQQILGQGPKLLIQFQNNGVVDDSQLPKDRFSAERLKGVDSTLKIQPAKLEDSAVYLCASSLVGGATEAFFGQGTRLTVV.

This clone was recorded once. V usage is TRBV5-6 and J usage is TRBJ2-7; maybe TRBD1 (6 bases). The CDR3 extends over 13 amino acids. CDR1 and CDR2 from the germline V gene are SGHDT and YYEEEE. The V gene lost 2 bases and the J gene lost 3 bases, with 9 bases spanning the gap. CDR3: CASSFTQGYEQYF. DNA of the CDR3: TGTGCCAGCAGCTTCACACAGGGCTACGAGCAGTACTTC. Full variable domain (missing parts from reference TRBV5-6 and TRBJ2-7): DAGVTQSPTHLIKTRGQQVTLRCSPKSGHDTVSWYQQALGQGPQFIFQYYEEEERQRGNFPDRFSGHQFPNYSSELNVNALLLGDSALYLCASSFTQGYEQYFGPGTRLTVT.

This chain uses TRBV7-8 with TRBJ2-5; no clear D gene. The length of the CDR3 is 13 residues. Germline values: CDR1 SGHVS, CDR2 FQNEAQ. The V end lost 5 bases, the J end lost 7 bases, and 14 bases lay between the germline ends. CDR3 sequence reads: CASSPPASPTQYF. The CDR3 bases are TGTGCCAGCAGCCCCCCAGCGAGCCCGACCCAGTACTTC. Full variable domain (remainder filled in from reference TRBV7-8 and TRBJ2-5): GAGVSQSPRYKVAKRGQDVALRCDPISGHVSLFWYQQALGQGPEFLTYFQNEAQLDKSGLPSDRFFAERPEGSVSTLKIQRTQQEDSAVYLCASSPPASPTQYFGPGTRLLVL.

The CDR3 DNA reads TGTGCCAGCGACAAAGCAATCTCCTACGAGCAGTACTTC. Translated, it gives CASDKAISYEQYF. This chain links TRBV6-1 with TRBJ2-5; D remains unclear. Judging by the DNA end, TRBJ2-7 fits better; the J call may be wrong. The CDR3 spans 13 residues. Germline V CDR1 and CDR2: MNHNS, SASEGT.

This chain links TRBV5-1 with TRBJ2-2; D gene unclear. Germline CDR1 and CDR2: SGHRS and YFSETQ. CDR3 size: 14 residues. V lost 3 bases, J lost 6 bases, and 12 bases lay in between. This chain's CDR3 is CASSYSTVAGELFF. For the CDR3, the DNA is TGCGCCAGCAGCTACTCCACTGTGGCCGGGGAGCTGTTTTTT.

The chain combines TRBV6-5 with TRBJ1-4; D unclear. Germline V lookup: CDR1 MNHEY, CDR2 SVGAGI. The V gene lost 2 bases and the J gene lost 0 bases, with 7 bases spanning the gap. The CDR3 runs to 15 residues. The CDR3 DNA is TGTGCCAGCAGTTACGCTCGGGCAACTAATGAAAAACTGTTTTTT. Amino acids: CASSYARATNEKLFF.

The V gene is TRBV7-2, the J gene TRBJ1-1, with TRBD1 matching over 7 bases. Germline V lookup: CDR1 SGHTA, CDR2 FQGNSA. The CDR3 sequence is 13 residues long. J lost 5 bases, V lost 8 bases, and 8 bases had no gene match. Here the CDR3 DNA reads TGTGCCAGCGCGACAGCCAGGGGGACTGAAGCTTTCTTT. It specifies CASATARGTEAFF. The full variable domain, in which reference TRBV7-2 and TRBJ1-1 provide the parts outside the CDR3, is GAGVSQSPSNKVTEKGKDVELRCDPISGHTALYWYRQSLGQGLEFLIYFQGNSAPDKSGLPSDRFSAERTGGSVSTLTIQRTQQEDSAVYLCASATARGTEAFFGQGTRLTVV.

The CDR3 sequence: CASSRDRANPGETQYF. CDR3 sequence (DNA): TGTGCCAGCAGCCGAGACAGGGCGAACCCTGGGGAGACCCAGTACTTC. This chain joins TRBV2 and TRBJ2-5, with 7 bases lining up with TRBD1. After removal of 6 bases from V and 5 bases from J, the junction contained 15 bases not matched to a gene. Germline CDR1 and CDR2: SNHLY and FYNNEI. The CDR3 extends over 16 amino acids.

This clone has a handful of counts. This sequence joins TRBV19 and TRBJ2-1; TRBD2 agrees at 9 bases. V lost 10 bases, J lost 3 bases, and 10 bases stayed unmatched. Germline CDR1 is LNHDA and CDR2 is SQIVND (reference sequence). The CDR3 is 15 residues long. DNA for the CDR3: TGTGCCACACGGCGGGAGGGGCTCGTCTACAATGAGCAGTTCTTC. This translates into CATRREGLVYNEQFF.

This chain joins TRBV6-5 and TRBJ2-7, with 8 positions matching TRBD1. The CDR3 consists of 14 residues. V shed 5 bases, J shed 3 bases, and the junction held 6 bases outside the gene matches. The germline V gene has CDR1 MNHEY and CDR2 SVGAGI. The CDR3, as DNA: TGTGCCAGCAGTAAAGGGACAGGTGGCTACGAGCAGTACTTC. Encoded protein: CASSKGTGGYEQYF.

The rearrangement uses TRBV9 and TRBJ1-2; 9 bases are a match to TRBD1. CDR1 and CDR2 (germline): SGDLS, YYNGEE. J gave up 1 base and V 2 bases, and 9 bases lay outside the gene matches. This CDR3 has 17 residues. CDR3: CASSVLDRGPLNYGYTF. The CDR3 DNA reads TGTGCCAGCAGCGTTCTGGACAGGGGCCCCCTTAACTATGGCTACACCTTC.

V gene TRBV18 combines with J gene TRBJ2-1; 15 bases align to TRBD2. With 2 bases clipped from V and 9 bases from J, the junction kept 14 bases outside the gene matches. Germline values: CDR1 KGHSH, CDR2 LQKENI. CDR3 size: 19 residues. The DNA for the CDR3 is TGTGCCAGCTCACCAAGTCCCCTCAGGACTAGCGGGGGGGCGGTTGAGCAGTTCTTC. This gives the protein CASSPSPLRTSGGAVEQFF.

CDR3 sequence (DNA): TGTGCCAGCAGCTTAGGTACGGCGGGGGGGCCGATGGATACGCAGTATTTT. Protein product: CASSLGTAGGPMDTQYF. The chain carries TRBV11-2 and TRBJ2-3, with TRBD2 matching 9 bases. The V gene's germline CDR1 is SGHAT and CDR2 FQNNGV. The CDR3 extends over 17 amino acids. V lost 1 base to trimming and J lost 6 bases; unmatched junction nucleotides: 11. Full variable domain (missing parts from reference TRBV11-2 and TRBJ2-3): EAGVAQSPRYKIIEKRQSVAFWCNPISGHATLYWYQQILGQGPKLLIQFQNNGVVDDSQLPKDRFSAERLKGVDSTLKIQPAKLEDSAVYLCASSLGTAGGPMDTQYFGPGTRLTVL.

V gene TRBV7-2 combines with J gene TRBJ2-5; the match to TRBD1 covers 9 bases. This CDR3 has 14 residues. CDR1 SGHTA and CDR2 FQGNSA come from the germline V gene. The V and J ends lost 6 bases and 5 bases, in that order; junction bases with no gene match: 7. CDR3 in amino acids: CASRSTGGSETQYF. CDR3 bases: TGTGCCAGCAGATCAACAGGGGGCTCTGAGACCCAGTACTTC.

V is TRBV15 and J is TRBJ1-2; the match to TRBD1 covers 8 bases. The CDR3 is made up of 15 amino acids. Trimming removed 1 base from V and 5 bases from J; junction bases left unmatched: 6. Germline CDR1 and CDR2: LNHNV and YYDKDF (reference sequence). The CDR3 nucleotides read TGTGCCACCAGCAGAGTGACAGGGGATGTTTATGGCTACACCTTC. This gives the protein CATSRVTGDVYGYTF.

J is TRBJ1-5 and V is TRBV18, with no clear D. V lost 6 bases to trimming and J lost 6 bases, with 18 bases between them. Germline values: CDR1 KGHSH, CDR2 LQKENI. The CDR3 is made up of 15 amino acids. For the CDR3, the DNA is TGTGCCAGCTCTAACCGGGCGGGTGACGGTCAGCCCCAGCATTTT. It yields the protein CASSNRAGDGQPQHF.

The DNA of the CDR3 is TGTGCCAGCAGTCTAAGCGGGGGGGCCTTTAACGAGCAGTACTTC. It encodes CASSLSGGAFNEQYF. This sequence joins TRBV6-5 and TRBJ2-7; 10 bases are a match to TRBD2. The CDR3 has 15 residues. From germline, CDR1 is MNHEY and CDR2 SVGAGI. The ends lost 5 bases at V and 5 bases at J; junction bases unmatched: 9.

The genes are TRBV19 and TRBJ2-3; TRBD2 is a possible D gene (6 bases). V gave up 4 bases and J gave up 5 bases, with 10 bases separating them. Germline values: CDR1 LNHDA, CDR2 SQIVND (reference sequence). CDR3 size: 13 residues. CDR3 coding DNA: TGTGCCAGTAGTAACAAGGAGGGAGATACGCAGTATTTT. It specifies CASSNKEGDTQYF.

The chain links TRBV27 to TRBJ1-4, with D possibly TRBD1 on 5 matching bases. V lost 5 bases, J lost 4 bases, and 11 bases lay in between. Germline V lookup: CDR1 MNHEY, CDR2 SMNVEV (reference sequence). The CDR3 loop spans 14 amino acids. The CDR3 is CASSAGVYNEKLFF. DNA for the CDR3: TGTGCCAGCAGTGCGGGGGTATATAATGAAAAACTGTTTTTT.

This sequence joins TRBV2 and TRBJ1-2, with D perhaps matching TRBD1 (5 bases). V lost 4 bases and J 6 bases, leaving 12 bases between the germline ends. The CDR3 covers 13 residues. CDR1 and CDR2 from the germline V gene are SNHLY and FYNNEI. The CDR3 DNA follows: TGTGCCAGCAGTGGCAGGGTAACAAATGGCTACACCTTC. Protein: CASSGRVTNGYTF.

The CDR3 DNA is TGTGCCAGCAGCTTAGACAGGGGTGACACAGATACGCAGTATTTT. Encoded protein: CASSLDRGDTDTQYF. The V and J genes are TRBV11-2 and TRBJ2-3, with a tentative D call TRBD1 (6 bases). The CDR3 length is 15 residues. In germline, CDR1 is SGHAT, CDR2 FQNNGV. V was pared by 0 bases and J by 2 bases, with 9 bases between.

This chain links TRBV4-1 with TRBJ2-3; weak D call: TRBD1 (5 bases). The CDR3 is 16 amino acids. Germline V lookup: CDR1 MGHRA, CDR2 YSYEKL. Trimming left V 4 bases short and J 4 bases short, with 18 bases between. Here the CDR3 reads CASSREGARGADTQYF. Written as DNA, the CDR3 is TGCGCCAGCAGCCGTGAAGGGGCCCGAGGCGCAGATACGCAGTATTTT.

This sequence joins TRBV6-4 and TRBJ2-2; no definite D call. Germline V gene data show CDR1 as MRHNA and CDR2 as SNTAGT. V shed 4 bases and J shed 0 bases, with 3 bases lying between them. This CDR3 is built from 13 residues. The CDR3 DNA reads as TGTGCCAGCAGTGCAGCGAACACCGGGGAGCTGTTTTTT. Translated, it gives CASSAANTGELFF.

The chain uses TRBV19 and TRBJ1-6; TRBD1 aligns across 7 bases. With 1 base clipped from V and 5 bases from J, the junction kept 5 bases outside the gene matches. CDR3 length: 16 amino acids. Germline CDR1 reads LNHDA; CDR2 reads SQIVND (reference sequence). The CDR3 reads CASSIAQGQHNSPLHF. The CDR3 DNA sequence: TGTGCCAGTAGTATAGCCCAGGGACAGCATAATTCACCCCTCCACTTT. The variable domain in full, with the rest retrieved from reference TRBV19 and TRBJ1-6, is DGGITQSPKYLFRKEGQNVTLSCEQNLNHDAMYWYRQDPGQGLRLIYYSQIVNDFQKGDIAEGYSVSREKKESFPLTVTSAQKNPTAFYLCASSIAQGQHNSPLHFGNGTRLTVT.

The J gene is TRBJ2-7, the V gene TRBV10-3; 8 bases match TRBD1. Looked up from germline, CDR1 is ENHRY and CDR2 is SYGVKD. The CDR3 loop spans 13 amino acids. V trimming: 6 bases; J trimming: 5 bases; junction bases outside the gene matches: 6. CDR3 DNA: TGTGCCATCAGCCGGACAGGGTCTGACGAGCAGTACGTC. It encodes CAISRTGSDEQYV.

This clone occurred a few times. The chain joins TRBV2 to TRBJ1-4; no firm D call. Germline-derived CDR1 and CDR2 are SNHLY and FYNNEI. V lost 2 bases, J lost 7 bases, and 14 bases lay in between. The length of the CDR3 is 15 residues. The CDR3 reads CASSEFVESTEKLFF. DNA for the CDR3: TGTGCCAGCAGTGAATTTGTCGAGAGTACTGAAAAACTGTTTTTT.

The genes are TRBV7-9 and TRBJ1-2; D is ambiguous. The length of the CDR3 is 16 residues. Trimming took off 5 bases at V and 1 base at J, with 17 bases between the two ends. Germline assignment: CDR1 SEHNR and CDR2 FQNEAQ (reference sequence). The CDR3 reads CASSSLRLPGNYGYTF. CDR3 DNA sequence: TGTGCCAGCAGCAGCTTAAGATTGCCGGGTAACTATGGCTACACCTTC. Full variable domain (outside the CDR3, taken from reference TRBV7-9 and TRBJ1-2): DTGVSQNPRHKITKRGQNVTFRCDPISEHNRLYWYRQTLGQGPEFLTYFQNEAQLEKSRLLSDRFSAERPKGSFSTLEIQRTEQGDSAMYLCASSSLRLPGNYGYTFGSGTRLTVV.

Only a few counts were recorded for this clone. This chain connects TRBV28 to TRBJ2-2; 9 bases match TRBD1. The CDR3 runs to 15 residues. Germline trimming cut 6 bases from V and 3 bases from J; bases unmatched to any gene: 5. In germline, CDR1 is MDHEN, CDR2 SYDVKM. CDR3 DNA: TGTGCCAGCAGGCTGGGACAGGGACACACCGGGGAGCTGTTTTTT. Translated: CASRLGQGHTGELFF.

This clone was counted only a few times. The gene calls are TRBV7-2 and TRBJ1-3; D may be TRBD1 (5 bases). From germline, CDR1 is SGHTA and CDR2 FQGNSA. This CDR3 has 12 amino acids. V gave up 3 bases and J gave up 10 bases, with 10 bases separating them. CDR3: CASSFGQGTIYF. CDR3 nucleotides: TGTGCCAGCAGCTTTGGGCAGGGAACCATATATTTT.